This TCR beta chain was identified during a study of CD8 T cells in ankylosing spondylitis. Notes on the study in general: Those disease-linked clones were CD8+; they were also relatively rare in peripheral blood. Clones linked to disease were reported to show significant enrichment in matched ankylosing spondylitis synovial fluid. Existing reports had already noted some motif variants in reactive arthritis synovial fluid and blood. What appeared characteristic of ankylosing spondylitis blood was a TCR beta motif of under 10 highly homologous variants.

TCR beta libraries were made by quantitative 5'-RACE with molecular barcodes. TCRdb itself ran the 5' RACE reads through MiXCR, one entry per CDR3 protein. The sample shows around 770,000 distinct CDR3 sequences, 12% of them seen only once. To note about this clonotype: Its antigen is not identified.

Germline CDR1 SGHTA, CDR2 FQGNSA. The CDR3 totals 13 residues. Trimming at V came to 5 bases and at J to 9 bases, leaving 4 bases not matched to a gene. The specimen sequenced was blood, either unsorted or a sorted T cell fraction (not recorded which). This TCR was sampled from a male donor with ankylosing spondylitis. The chain is built from TRBV7-2 and TRBJ1-6, with 7 bases lining up with TRBD1. This CDR3 is CASSPNRGSPLHF. CDR3 nucleotide sequence: TGTGCCAGCAGCCCTAACAGGGGTTCACCCCTCCACTTT.